One sample yielded the 13 T cell receptor beta chains listed below, sequenced in a study of blood T cells in healthy people across ages. A second roughly 7 to 11 cycle PCR used barcoded and J-beta primers. TCRdb redid the calling of the 5' RACE reads with MiXCR, one entry per CDR3 protein. The table lists around 1.5 million distinct CDR3 sequences, 42% of them singletons. Sequencing was done on a sample of blood. The receptors were sampled from a woman aged 18-35 years in good health.

This clonotype was recorded a few times. This chain joins TRBV2 and TRBJ1-2, with 8 bases identical to TRBD1. With V trimmed by 6 bases and J by 0 bases, 15 bases remained unmatched. CDR1 and CDR2 (germline): SNHLY, FYNNEI. There are 18 residues in the CDR3. The DNA for the CDR3 is TGTGCCAGCAGCGTAGATCCTTCCCAGGGGGCGGCTAACTATGGCTACACCTTC. This translates into CASSVDPSQGAANYGYTF.

This clonotype was found a few times. This chain connects TRBV20-1 to TRBJ2-4; D gene uncertain. The J call may be mistaken, given a closer DNA end match to TRBJ2-7. The CDR3 is 11 residues long. CDR1 and CDR2 from the germline V gene are DFQATT and SNEGSKA (reference sequence). DNA for the CDR3: TGCAGTGCTAAACTCCGGTACGAGCAGTACTTC. This encodes CSAKLRYEQYF.

In its sample, this clonotype was seen a few times. The chain employs TRBV7-2 and TRBJ2-7; D gene ambiguous. CDR3 length: 14 amino acids. The germline V gene encodes CDR1 SGHTA and CDR2 FQGNSA. Between the trimmed V and J ends, which lost 2 bases and 2 bases, there was a span of 10 bases. CDR3 sequence reads: CASSLRIPPYEQYF. The CDR3 DNA reads as TGTGCCAGCAGCTTAAGGATCCCCCCCTACGAGCAGTACTTC.

This clonotype came up a few times. This chain connects TRBV6-5 to TRBJ2-7; 11 nucleotides line up with TRBD2. The ends lost 6 bases at V and 3 bases at J; junction bases unmatched: 7. The CDR3 loop spans 15 amino acids. From germline, CDR1 is MNHEY and CDR2 SVGAGI. The CDR3 here is CASSPLAGVGYEQYF. For the CDR3, the DNA is TGTGCCAGCAGCCCACTAGCGGGAGTCGGCTACGAGCAGTACTTC.

The rearrangement joins TRBV4-1 to TRBJ2-5; the match to TRBD2 covers 12 bases. The CDR3 loop spans 16 amino acids. J gave up 3 bases and V 1 base, and 3 bases lay outside the gene matches. Per germline, CDR1 MGHRA and CDR2 YSYEKL. In nucleotides, the CDR3 is TGCGCCAGCAGCCAAGGGCGACTAGCGGGAGAAGAGACCCAGTACTTC. Translation: CASSQGRLAGEETQYF.

The CDR3 coding sequence is TGTGCCAGCAGTTACTCAAGCGGGGGCCACTACGAGCAGTACTTC. Residues: CASSYSSGGHYEQYF. J is TRBJ2-7 and V is TRBV6-5; 8 bases align to TRBD2. Germline values: CDR1 MNHEY, CDR2 SVGAGI. This CDR3 has 15 residues. V dropped 0 bases and J dropped 3; count of bases not matched to a gene: 4.

This chain links TRBV27 with TRBJ2-4; 8 bases are shared with TRBD1. This CDR3 region has 14 residues. The V and J ends lost 3 bases and 13 bases, in that order; junction bases with no gene match: 11. CDR1 is MNHEY and CDR2 is SMNVEV in the germline V gene (reference sequence). CDR3 nucleotide sequence: TGTGCCAGCAGTTTTGGGACAGGTCTACGAGAGCAGTACTTC. It encodes CASSFGTGLREQYF.

This chain's CDR3 is CANSPNSGSYNEQFF. The CDR3 bases are TGTGCCAACTCGCCGAATAGCGGATCCTACAATGAGCAGTTCTTC. The chain recombines TRBV18 with TRBJ2-1; D possibly corresponds to TRBD2 (6 bases). V lost 10 bases and J lost 1, with 17 bases in between. The germline CDR1 and CDR2 sequences are KGHSH and LQKENI. The CDR3 runs to 15 residues.

This chain joins TRBV30 and TRBJ2-5, with unresolved D. CDR1 and CDR2 (germline): GTSNPN, SVGIG (reference sequence). V shed 1 base and J shed 5 bases, with 17 bases lying between them. This CDR3 contains 15 residues. CDR3 in amino acids: CAWSASGLGRETQYF. The CDR3 coding sequence is TGTGCCTGGAGTGCTTCCGGGCTCGGGCGGGAGACCCAGTACTTC. Full variable domain (remainder filled in from reference TRBV30 and TRBJ2-5): SQTIHQWPATLVQPVGSPLSLECTVEGTSNPNLYWYRQAAGRGLQLLFYSVGIGQISSEVPQNLSASRPQDRQFILSSKKLLLSDSGFYLCAWSASGLGRETQYFGPGTRLLVL.

In its sample, this clonotype was seen a few times. The chain has TRBV6-5 and TRBJ2-3; 10 bases agree with TRBD1. From germline, CDR1 is MNHEY and CDR2 SVGAGI. The CDR3 extends over 14 amino acids. V lost 6 bases, J lost 5 bases, and 5 bases stayed unmatched. CDR3 residues: CASRPGQGLDTQYF. CDR3 coding DNA: TGTGCCAGCAGACCGGGACAGGGGTTAGATACGCAGTATTTT.

The genes are TRBV20-1 and TRBJ1-2; D uncertain. CDR3 size: 11 residues. The V gene's germline CDR1 is DFQATT and CDR2 SNEGSKA (reference sequence). Trimming removed 6 bases at V and 8 bases at J, with 13 bases between. The DNA of the CDR3 is TGCAGTGCCCATCAAGATCCCGGCTACACCTTC. Translated, it gives CSAHQDPGYTF.

There are a few counts of this clonotype. V and J are TRBV7-2 and TRBJ2-1; D is perhaps TRBD2 (6 bases). Per the germline V gene, CDR1 is SGHTA and CDR2 is FQGNSA. This CDR3 has 18 amino acids. V was shortened by 0 bases and J by 7 bases, with 22 bases between the two germline ends. CDR3 in DNA: TGTGCCAGCAGCTTAGCGTTTAATATCCGGGGGACCGGGAATGAGCAGTTCTTC. This translates into CASSLAFNIRGTGNEQFF.

The chain joins TRBV5-8 to TRBJ2-3, with D uncertain. Germline lookup yields CDR1 SGHTS and CDR2 YDEGEE. Trimming took off 0 bases at V and 2 bases at J, with 7 bases between the two ends. The CDR3 totals 14 residues. In nucleotides, the CDR3 is TGTGCCAGCAGCTTGGCCCAGTACACAGATACGCAGTATTTT. Protein: CASSLAQYTDTQYF. The full variable domain, its missing parts supplied by reference TRBV5-8 and TRBJ2-3, is EAGVTQSPTHLIKTRGQQATLRCSPISGHTSVYWYQQALGLGLQFLLWYDEGEERNRGNFPPRFSGRQFPNYSSELNVNALELEDSALYLCASSLAQYTDTQYFGPGTRLTVL.